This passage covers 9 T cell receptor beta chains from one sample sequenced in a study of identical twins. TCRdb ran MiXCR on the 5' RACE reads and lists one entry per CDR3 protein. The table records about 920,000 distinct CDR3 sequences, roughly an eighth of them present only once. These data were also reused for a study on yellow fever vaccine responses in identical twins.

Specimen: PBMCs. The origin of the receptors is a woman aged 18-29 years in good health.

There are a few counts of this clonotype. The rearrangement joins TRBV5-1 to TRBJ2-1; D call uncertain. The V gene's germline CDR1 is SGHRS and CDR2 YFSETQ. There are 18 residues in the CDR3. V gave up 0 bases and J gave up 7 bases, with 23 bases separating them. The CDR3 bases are TGCGCCAGCAGCTTGGCCGGTCCGCAGGCCCTCCCCTGGAATGAGCAGTTCTTC. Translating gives CASSLAGPQALPWNEQFF.

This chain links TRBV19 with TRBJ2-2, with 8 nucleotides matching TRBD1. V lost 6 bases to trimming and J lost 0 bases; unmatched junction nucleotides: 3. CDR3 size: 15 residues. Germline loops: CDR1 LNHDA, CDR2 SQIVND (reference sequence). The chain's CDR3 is CASRTTGANTGELFF. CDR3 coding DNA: TGTGCCAGTAGAACGACAGGGGCGAACACCGGGGAGCTGTTTTTT.

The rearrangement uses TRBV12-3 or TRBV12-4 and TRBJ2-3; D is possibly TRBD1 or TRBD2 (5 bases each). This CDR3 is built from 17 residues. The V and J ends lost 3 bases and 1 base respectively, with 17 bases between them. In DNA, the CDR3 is TGTGCCAGCAGTTTGGGGGAGACATATTCGGGCACAGATACGCAGTATTTT. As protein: CASSLGETYSGTDTQYF.

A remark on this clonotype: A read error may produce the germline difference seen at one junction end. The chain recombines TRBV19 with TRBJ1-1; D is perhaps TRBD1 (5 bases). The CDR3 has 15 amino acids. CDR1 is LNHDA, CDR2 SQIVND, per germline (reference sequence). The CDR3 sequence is CASSLEGNLNTEAFF. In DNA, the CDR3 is TGTGCCAGTAGTCTAGAGGGGAACTTGAACACTGAAGCTTTCTTT.

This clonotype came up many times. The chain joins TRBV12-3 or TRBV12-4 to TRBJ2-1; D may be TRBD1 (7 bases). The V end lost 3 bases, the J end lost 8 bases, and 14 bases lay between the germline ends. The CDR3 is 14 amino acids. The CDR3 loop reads CASSLYQGGDEQFF. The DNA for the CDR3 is TGTGCCAGCAGTTTGTACCAGGGGGGCGATGAGCAGTTCTTC.

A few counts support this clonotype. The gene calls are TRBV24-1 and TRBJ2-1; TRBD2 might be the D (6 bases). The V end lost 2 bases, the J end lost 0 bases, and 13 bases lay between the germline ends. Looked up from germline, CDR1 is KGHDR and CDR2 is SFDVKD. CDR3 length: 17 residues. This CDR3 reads CATSDSRGPSSYNEQFF. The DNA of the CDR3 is TGTGCCACCAGTGATTCGCGGGGACCGAGCTCCTACAATGAGCAGTTCTTC.

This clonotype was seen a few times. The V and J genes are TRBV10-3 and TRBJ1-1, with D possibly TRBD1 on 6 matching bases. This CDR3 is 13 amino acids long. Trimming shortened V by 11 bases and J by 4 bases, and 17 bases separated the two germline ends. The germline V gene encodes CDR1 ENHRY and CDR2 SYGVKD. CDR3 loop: CAAQQGGITEAFF. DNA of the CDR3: TGTGCCGCCCAACAGGGAGGAATCACTGAAGCTTTCTTT.

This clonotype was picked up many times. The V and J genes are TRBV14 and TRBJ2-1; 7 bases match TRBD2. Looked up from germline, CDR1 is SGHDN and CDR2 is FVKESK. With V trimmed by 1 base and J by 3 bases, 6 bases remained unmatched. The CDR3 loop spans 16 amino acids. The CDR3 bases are TGTGCCAGCAGCCAAGGGACTAGACCCAACTACAATGAGCAGTTCTTC. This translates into CASSQGTRPNYNEQFF.

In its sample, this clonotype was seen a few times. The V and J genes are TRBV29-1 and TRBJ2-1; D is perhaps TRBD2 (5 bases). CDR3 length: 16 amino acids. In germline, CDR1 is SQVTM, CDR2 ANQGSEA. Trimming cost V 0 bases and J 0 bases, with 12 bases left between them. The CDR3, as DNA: TGCAGCGTTGAAGATCGGGGAAGCGGCTCCTACAATGAGCAGTTCTTC. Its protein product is CSVEDRGSGSYNEQFF.